A single TCR beta chain is shown here with its context. Researchers ran the PCR with 60 Vbeta and 13 Jbeta primers. The data were produced by immunoSEQ multiplex PCR, yet TCRdb's version contains in-frame clones alone and is incomplete. The table includes about 200,000 clones, roughly four fifths detected once. This sample was taken from a study of cytomegalovirus exposure and HLA in healthy donors. The CDR3 has 14 amino acids. The germline V gene has CDR1 SGHVS and CDR2 FQNEAQ. The V end lost 5 bases, the J end lost 2 bases, and 12 bases lay between the germline ends. Each donor was nominally healthy when sampled (though unrecorded immune exposures were likely).

The genes are TRBV7-8 and TRBJ2-5, with a possible D match to TRBD2 (6 bases). The sample comprised PBMCs. This receptor was taken from a woman aged 30 to 39 in good health and CMV-seropositive. The CDR3 DNA reads as TGTGCCAGCAGCCCACAACGGGGGCAAGAGACCCAGTACTTC. Protein product: CASSPQRGQETQYF. Based on the CDR3 plus reference TRBV7-8 and TRBJ2-5, the full variable domain is GAGVSQSPRYKVAKRGQDVALRCDPISGHVSLFWYQQALGQGPEFLTYFQNEAQLDKSGLPSDRFFAERPEGSVSTLKIQRTQQEDSAVYLCASSPQRGQETQYFGPGTRLLVL.